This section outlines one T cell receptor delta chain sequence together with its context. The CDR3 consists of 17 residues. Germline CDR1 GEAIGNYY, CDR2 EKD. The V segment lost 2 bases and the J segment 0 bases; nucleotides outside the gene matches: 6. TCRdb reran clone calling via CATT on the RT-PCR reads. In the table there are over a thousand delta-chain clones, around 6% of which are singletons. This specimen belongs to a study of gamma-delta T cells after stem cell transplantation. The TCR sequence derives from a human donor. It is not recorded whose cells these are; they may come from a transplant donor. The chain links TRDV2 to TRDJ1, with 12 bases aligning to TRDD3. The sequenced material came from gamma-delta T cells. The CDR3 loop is CACDILGDTPYTDKLIF. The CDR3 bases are TGTGCCTGTGACATACTGGGGGATACTCCGTACACCGATAAACTCATCTTT.